These 17 T cell receptor beta chains share one sample of origin, sequenced in a study of T cell responses to AZD1222 COVID-19 vaccine. Profiling relied on immunoSEQ multiplex PCR, and the TCRdb table lists in-frame clones only, not all of them. The sample includes around 96,000 clones, just over 85% of them seen just once. The material sequenced was peripheral blood, taken 28 days after the second AZD1222 dose. Source of these receptors: an adult who received the AZD1222 COVID-19 vaccine.

The chain employs TRBV11-2 and TRBJ1-5; D unresolved. With 0 bases removed from V and 6 bases from J, the gap between germline ends came to 6 bases. The length of the CDR3 is 13 residues. Per the germline V gene, CDR1 is SGHAT and CDR2 is FQNNGV. The CDR3 DNA reads as TGTGCCAGCAGCTTAGATGTAACTCAGCCCCAGCATTTT. This encodes CASSLDVTQPQHF. Combining the CDR3 with reference TRBV11-2 and TRBJ1-5 gives the whole variable domain EAGVAQSPRYKIIEKRQSVAFWCNPISGHATLYWYQQILGQGPKLLIQFQNNGVVDDSQLPKDRFSAERLKGVDSTLKIQPAKLEDSAVYLCASSLDVTQPQHFGDGTRLSIL.

The chain carries TRBV3-1 (or the pseudogene TRBV3-2) and TRBJ2-7, with no clear D. V dropped 1 base and J dropped 0 bases, with 10 bases sitting between them. Germline V gene sequence: CDR1 LGHDT, CDR2 YNNKEL (reference sequence). The CDR3 runs to 15 residues. The CDR3 DNA follows: TGTGCCAGCAGCCAAGGGCCTGAGAGCTCCTACGAGCAGTACTTC. Its protein is CASSQGPESSYEQYF.

The chain combines TRBV28 with TRBJ2-7; D may be TRBD2 (7 bases). This CDR3 region has 14 residues. Germline CDR1 reads MDHEN; CDR2 reads SYDVKM. V lost 9 bases and J 4 bases, leaving 19 bases between the germline ends. In DNA form, the CDR3 reads TGTGCCAGTGGAAGGGGGGGAGTGATATACGAGCAGTACTTC. Protein sequence: CASGRGGVIYEQYF.

This clone was recorded a few times. The V gene is TRBV2, the J gene TRBJ1-6, with D possibly TRBD1 on 6 matching bases. Germline V lookup: CDR1 SNHLY, CDR2 FYNNEI. V was clipped by 6 bases and J by 5 bases, with 11 bases between them. This CDR3 comprises 14 residues. Here the CDR3 DNA reads TGTGCCAGCAGGGTGAACAGGGATAATTCACCCCTCCACTTT. It is translated as CASRVNRDNSPLHF.

The gene calls are TRBV6-5 and TRBJ2-7; 11 bases match TRBD1. The CDR3 has 14 residues. Germline V CDR1 and CDR2: MNHEY, SVGAGI. J lost 6 bases, V lost 5 bases, and 6 bases had no gene match. Written as DNA, the CDR3 is TGTGCCAGCAGTAAACCCGGGACAGGGGGCGAGCAGTACTTC. Translated: CASSKPGTGGEQYF.

The rearrangement uses TRBV11-2 and TRBJ2-5, with 11 bases matching TRBD1. This CDR3 comprises 16 residues. Trimming removed 3 bases from V and 7 bases from J; junction bases left unmatched: 10. Germline values: CDR1 SGHAT, CDR2 FQNNGV. CDR3 sequence reads: CASSLAGQGVLGTQYF. CDR3 DNA: TGTGCCAGCAGCTTGGCGGGACAGGGGGTTTTAGGGACCCAGTACTTC. Together with reference TRBV11-2 and TRBJ2-5, the CDR3 gives the full variable domain: EAGVAQSPRYKIIEKRQSVAFWCNPISGHATLYWYQQILGQGPKLLIQFQNNGVVDDSQLPKDRFSAERLKGVDSTLKIQPAKLEDSAVYLCASSLAGQGVLGTQYFGPGTRLLVL.

J is TRBJ2-5 and V is TRBV27, with 7 bases aligning to TRBD1. V lost 3 bases and J lost 1; bases outside the gene matches: 5. The CDR3 extends over 15 amino acids. The germline V gene has CDR1 MNHEY and CDR2 SMNVEV (reference sequence). CDR3 bases: TGTGCCAGCAGTTTGGACAGGACCTTCCAAGAGACCCAGTACTTC. Translated, it gives CASSLDRTFQETQYF.

About this clone: Sequence at one end of the junction differs from germline and may be a read error. The chain couples TRBV28 to TRBJ2-7; 9 nucleotides match TRBD1. CDR1 is MDHEN and CDR2 is SYDVKM in the germline V gene. The CDR3 spans 14 residues. CDR3 sequence: CASSLLGTGSTNTF. The CDR3 nucleotides read TGTGCCAGCAGTTTACTAGGGACAGGGAGTACAAATACATTC. The full variable domain, completed using reference TRBV28 and TRBJ2-7, is DVKVTQSSRYLVKRTGEKVFLECVQDMDHENMFWYRQDPGLGLRLIYFSYDVKMKEKGDIPEGYSVSREKKERFSLILESASTNQTSMYLCASSLLGTGSTNTFGPGTRLTVT.

V is TRBV28 and J is TRBJ1-3, with D tentatively TRBD1 (6 bases). Trimming took off 3 bases at V and 4 bases at J, with 13 bases between the two ends. CDR1 MDHEN and CDR2 SYDVKM come from the germline V gene. The CDR3 length is 15 residues. The CDR3 DNA is TGTGCCAGCAGTTTGGGGGGGGCCGGGGGAAACACCATATATTTT. Translation: CASSLGGAGGNTIYF.

The CDR3 spells CASSQSKERDTSSYEQYF. The CDR3 nucleotides read TGCGCCAGCAGTCAATCAAAGGAGAGGGACACGAGCTCCTACGAGCAGTACTTC. The rearrangement joins TRBV23-1 to TRBJ2-7; the D gene is possibly TRBD1 (6 bases). TRBV23-1 is noted as an ORF with a role that remains uncertain. This CDR3 comprises 18 residues. Trimming took 0 bases from V and 0 from J, leaving 18 bases between them.

This chain links TRBV3-1 (or the pseudogene TRBV3-2) with TRBJ1-5; D is unresolved. Germline V lookup: CDR1 LGHDT, CDR2 YNNKEL (reference sequence). The V gene lost 4 bases and the J gene lost 6 bases, with 16 bases spanning the gap. The CDR3 runs 15 residues. CDR3 in DNA: TGTGCCAGCAGCCGAAGGGATGACGCGGGTCAGCCCCAGCATTTT. Protein: CASSRRDDAGQPQHF.

The CDR3 coding sequence is TGTGCCAGCAGCCCCTCTGGGCGCTCTGGGGCCAACGTCCTGACTTTC. It specifies CASSPSGRSGANVLTF. The genes are TRBV7-8 and TRBJ2-6; D is uncertain. The CDR3 runs to 16 residues. V lost 5 bases and J 0 bases, leaving 11 bases between the germline ends. Germline CDR1 SGHVS, CDR2 FQNEAQ. Supplemented by reference TRBV7-8 and TRBJ2-6, the full variable domain reads GAGVSQSPRYKVAKRGQDVALRCDPISGHVSLFWYQQALGQGPEFLTYFQNEAQLDKSGLPSDRFFAERPEGSVSTLKIQRTQQEDSAVYLCASSPSGRSGANVLTFGAGSRLTVL.

The sample holds one count of this clone. CDR3: CSPAGDTNYGYTF. The CDR3 nucleotides are TGCAGCCCCGCTGGGGACACTAACTATGGCTACACCTTC. The chain joins TRBV29-1 to TRBJ1-2; possibly TRBD1 for D (6 bases). V was trimmed by 8 bases and J by 0 bases, leaving 13 bases between them. The CDR3 is 13 residues long. The V gene's germline CDR1 is SQVTM and CDR2 ANQGSEA.

The CDR3 loop reads CAISEGGGEAFF. CDR3 DNA sequence: TGTGCCATCAGTGAGGGGGGGGGTGAAGCTTTCTTT. The rearrangement links TRBV10-3 to TRBJ1-1, with D maybe TRBD1 (5 bases). The CDR3 contains 12 residues. V was shortened by 2 bases and J by 7 bases, with 8 bases between the two germline ends. Per the germline V gene, CDR1 is ENHRY and CDR2 is SYGVKD.

The chain employs TRBV5-1 and TRBJ1-4, with 7 bases that match TRBD1. Germline V gives CDR1 SGHRS, CDR2 YFSETQ. The CDR3 sequence is 14 residues long. With V trimmed by 5 bases and J by 5 bases, 6 bases remained unmatched. The CDR3 sequence is CASSWTGANEKLFF. In nucleotides, the CDR3 is TGCGCCAGCAGTTGGACAGGCGCAAATGAAAAACTGTTTTTT. The full variable domain, with the rest looked up from reference TRBV5-1 and TRBJ1-4, is KAGVTQTPRYLIKTRGQQVTLSCSPISGHRSVSWYQQTPGQGLQFLFEYFSETQRNKGNFPGRFSGRQFSNSRSEMNVSTLELGDSALYLCASSWTGANEKLFFGSGTQLSVL.

The chain links TRBV11-1 to TRBJ2-7; 7 bases match TRBD2. V lost 3 bases to trimming and J lost 5 bases; unmatched junction nucleotides: 7. The CDR3 runs 14 residues. Germline lookup yields CDR1 SGHAT and CDR2 FQDESV (reference sequence). CDR3 nucleotides: TGTGCCAGCAGCTTCAGGACTAGTCCCCACGAGCAGTACTTC. As protein: CASSFRTSPHEQYF.

The chain couples TRBV5-4 to TRBJ2-1, with TRBD2 matching over 10 bases. The CDR3 sequence is 15 residues long. Germline V gene sequence: CDR1 SGHNT, CDR2 YYREEE (reference sequence). With V trimmed by 0 bases and J by 9 bases, 6 bases remained unmatched. DNA for the CDR3: TGTGCCAGCAGCTTGGCTAGCGGGAGACTCGGTGAGCAGTTCTTC. This encodes CASSLASGRLGEQFF.